This T cell receptor (beta chain) is drawn from a study of T cells in tumors after PD-1 blockade. Study-wide background: Daily vismodegib 150 mg continued in a subset of anti-PD-1-treated patients.

The length of the CDR3 is 13 residues. The V end was cut by 3 bases, the J end by 9 bases, with 15 bases between. CDR1 SGHDT and CDR2 YYEEEE come from the germline V gene. Sequencing used immunoSEQ multiplex PCR; TCRdb keeps in-frame clones, though not all of them. The table lists 15,000 or so clones, roughly four fifths of them singletons. J is TRBJ1-1 and V is TRBV5-6; D call uncertain. This specimen consisted of PBMCs, obtained after anti-PD-1 treatment. This TCR derives from a human donor with basal cell carcinoma. The CDR3 spells CASSSPVTNKAFF. CDR3 nucleotides: TGTGCCAGCAGCTCGCCGGTGACAAATAAAGCTTTCTTT.